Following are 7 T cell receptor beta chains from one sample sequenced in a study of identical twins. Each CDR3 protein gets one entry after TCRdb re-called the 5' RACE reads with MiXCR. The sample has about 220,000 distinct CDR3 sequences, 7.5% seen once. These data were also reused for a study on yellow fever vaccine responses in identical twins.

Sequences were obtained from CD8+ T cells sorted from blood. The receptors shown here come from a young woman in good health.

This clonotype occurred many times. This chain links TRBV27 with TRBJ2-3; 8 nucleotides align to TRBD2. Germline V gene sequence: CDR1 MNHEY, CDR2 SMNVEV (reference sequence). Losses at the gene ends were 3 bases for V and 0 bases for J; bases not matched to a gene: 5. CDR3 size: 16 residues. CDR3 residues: CASSFISGVSTDTQYF. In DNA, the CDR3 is TGTGCCAGCAGTTTTATTAGCGGGGTTAGCACAGATACGCAGTATTTT.

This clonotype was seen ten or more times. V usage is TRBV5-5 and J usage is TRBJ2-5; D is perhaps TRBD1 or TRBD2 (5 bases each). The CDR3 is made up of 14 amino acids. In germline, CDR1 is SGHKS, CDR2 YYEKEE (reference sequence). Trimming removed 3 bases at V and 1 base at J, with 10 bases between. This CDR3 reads CASSWGRSQETQYF. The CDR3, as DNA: TGTGCCAGCAGCTGGGGACGGTCCCAAGAGACCCAGTACTTC.

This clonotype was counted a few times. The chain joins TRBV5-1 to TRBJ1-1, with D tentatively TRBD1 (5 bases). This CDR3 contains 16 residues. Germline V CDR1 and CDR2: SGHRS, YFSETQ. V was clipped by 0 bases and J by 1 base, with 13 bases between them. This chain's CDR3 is CASSLVYEGANTEAFF. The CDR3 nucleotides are TGCGCCAGCAGCTTGGTCTACGAAGGGGCGAACACTGAAGCTTTCTTT.

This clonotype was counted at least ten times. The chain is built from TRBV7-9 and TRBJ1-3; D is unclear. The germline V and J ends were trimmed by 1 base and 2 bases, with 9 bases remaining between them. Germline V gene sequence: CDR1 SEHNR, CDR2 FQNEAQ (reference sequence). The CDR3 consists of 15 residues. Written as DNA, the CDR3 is TGTGCCAGCAGCTTAGTAAGCGGACCTGGAAACACCATATATTTT. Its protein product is CASSLVSGPGNTIYF.

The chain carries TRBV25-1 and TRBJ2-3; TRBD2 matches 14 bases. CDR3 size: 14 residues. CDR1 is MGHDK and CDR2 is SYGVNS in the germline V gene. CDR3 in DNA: TGTGGGACTAGCGGGAGGTCAAGGACAGATACGCAGTATTTT. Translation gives CGTSGRSRTDTQYF.

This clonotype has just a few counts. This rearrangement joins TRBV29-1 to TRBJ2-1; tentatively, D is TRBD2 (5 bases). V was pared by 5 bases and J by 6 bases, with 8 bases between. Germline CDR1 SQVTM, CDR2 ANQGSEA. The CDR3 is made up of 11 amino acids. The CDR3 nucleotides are TGCAGCGTTTTGCGGGCCAATGAGCAGTTCTTC. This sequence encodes CSVLRANEQFF.

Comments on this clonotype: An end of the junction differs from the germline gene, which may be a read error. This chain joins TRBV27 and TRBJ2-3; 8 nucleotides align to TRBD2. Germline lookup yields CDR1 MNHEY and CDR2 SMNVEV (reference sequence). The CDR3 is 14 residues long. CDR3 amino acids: CASSLRTSKDTQYF. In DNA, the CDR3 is TGTGCCAGCAGTTTACGGACTAGCAAAGATACGCAGTATTTT.